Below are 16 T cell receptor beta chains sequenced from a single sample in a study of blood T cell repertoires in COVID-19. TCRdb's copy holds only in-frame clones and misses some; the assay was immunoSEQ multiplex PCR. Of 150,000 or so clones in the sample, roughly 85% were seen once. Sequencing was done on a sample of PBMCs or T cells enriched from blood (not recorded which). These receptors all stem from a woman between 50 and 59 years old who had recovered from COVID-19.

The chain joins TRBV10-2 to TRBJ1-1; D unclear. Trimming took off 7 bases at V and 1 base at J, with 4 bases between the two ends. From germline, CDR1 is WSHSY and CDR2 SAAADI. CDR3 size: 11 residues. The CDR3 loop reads CASKRNTEAFF. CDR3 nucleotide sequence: TGCGCCAGCAAGAGGAACACTGAAGCTTTCTTT.

DNA of the CDR3: TGTGCCAGTAGAGAGGAGGGTAATTCACCCCTCCACTTT. It specifies CASREEGNSPLHF. The V call is TRBV19, the J call TRBJ1-6; D uncertain. The V and J ends lost 6 bases and 6 bases respectively, with 9 bases between them. The CDR3 spans 13 residues. CDR1 and CDR2 from the germline V gene are LNHDA and SQIVND (reference sequence).

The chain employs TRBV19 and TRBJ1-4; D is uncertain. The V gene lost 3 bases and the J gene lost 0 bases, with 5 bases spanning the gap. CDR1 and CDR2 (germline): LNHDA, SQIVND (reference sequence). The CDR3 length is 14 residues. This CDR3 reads CASSISATNEKLFF. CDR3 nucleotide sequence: TGTGCCAGTAGTATTAGTGCAACTAATGAAAAACTGTTTTTT.

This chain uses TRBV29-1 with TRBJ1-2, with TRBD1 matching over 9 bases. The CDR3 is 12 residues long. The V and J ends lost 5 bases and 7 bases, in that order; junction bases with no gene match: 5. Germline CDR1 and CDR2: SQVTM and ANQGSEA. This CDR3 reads CSVLQGAFGYTF. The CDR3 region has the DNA TGCAGCGTTCTACAGGGGGCGTTTGGCTACACCTTC.

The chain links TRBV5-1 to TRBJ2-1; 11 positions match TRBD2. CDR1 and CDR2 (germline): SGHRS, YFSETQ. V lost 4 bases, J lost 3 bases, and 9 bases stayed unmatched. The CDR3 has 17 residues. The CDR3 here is CASSPGLAGGFYNEQFF. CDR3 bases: TGCGCCAGCAGCCCCGGGTTAGCGGGAGGGTTCTACAATGAGCAGTTCTTC.

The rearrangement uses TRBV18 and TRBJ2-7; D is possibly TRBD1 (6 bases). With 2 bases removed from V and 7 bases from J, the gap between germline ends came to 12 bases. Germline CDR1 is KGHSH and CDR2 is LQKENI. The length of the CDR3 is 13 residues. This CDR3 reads CASSPNRDGEQYV. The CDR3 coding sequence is TGTGCCAGCTCACCAAACAGGGATGGAGAGCAGTACGTC.

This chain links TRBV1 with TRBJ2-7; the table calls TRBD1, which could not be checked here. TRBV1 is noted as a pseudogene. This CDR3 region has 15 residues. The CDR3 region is CTSSQPTTGPYEQYV. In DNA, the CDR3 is TGCACCAGCAGCCAACCAACTACAGGGCCCTACGAGCAGTACGTC.

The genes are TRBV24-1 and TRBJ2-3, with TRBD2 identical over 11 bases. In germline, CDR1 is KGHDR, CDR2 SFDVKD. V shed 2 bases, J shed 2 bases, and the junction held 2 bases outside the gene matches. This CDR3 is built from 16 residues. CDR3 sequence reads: CATSDYSGGATDTQYF. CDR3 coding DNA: TGTGCCACCAGTGATTATAGCGGGGGGGCCACAGATACGCAGTATTTT.

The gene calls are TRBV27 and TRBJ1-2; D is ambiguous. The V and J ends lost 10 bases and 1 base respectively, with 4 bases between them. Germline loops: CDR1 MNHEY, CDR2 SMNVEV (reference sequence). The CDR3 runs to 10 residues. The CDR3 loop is CATYNYGYTF. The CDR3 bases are TGTGCCACCTATAACTATGGCTACACCTTC.

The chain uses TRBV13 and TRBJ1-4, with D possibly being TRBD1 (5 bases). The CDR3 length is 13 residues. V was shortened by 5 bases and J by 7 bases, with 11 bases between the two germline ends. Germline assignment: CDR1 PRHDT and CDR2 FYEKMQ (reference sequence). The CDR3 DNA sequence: TGTGCCAGCAGCGGGGGAGGAGGTGAAAAACTGTTTTTT. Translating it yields CASSGGGGEKLFF.

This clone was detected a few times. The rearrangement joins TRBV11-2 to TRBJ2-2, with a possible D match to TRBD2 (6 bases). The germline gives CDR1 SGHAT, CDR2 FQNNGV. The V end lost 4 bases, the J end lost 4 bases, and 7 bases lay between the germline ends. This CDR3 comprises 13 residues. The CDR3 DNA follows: TGTGCCAGCAGCTCGACTAGCACCGGGGAGCTGTTTTTT. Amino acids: CASSSTSTGELFF.

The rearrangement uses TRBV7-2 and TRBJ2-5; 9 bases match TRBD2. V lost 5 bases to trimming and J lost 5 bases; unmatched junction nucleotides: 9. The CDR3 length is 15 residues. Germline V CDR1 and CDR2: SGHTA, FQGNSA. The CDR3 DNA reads TGTGCCAGCAGCACATCGGGACTAGCCTTGGAGACCCAGTACTTC. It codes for CASSTSGLALETQYF.

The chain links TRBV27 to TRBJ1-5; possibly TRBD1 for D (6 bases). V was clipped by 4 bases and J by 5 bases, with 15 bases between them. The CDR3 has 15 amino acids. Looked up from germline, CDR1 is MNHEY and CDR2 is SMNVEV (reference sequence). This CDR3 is CASSSADRRYQPQHF. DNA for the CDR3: TGTGCCAGCAGTTCTGCCGACAGGCGCTATCAGCCCCAGCATTTT.

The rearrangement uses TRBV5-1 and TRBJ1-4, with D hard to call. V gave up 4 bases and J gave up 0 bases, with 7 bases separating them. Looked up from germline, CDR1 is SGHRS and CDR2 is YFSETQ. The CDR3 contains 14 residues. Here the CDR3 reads CASSPDSTNEKLFF. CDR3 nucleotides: TGCGCCAGCAGCCCAGATTCAACTAATGAAAAACTGTTTTTT.

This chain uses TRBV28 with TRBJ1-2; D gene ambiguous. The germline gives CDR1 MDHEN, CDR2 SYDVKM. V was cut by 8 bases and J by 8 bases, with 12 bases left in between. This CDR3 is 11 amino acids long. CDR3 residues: CASGGRRGYTF. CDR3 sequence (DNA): TGTGCCAGCGGCGGGCGCCGGGGCTACACCTTC.

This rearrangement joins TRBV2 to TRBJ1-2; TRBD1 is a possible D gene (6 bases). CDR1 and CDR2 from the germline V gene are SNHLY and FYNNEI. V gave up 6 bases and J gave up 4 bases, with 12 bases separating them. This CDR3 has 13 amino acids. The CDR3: CASRSTGLYGYTF. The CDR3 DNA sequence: TGTGCCAGCAGGTCAACAGGGCTCTATGGCTACACCTTC. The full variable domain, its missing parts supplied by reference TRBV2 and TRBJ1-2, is EPEVTQTPSHQVTQMGQEVILRCVPISNHLYFYWYRQILGQKVEFLVSFYNNEISEKSEIFDDQFSVERPDGSNFTLKIRSTKLEDSAMYFCASRSTGLYGYTFGSGTRLTVV.